This is a list of T cell receptor beta chains from one sample in a study of regulatory T cells in long-lasting Graves disease. From the multiplex PCR reads, TCRdb called clonotypes with MiXCR, one entry per CDR3 protein. This table has about 470,000 distinct CDR3 sequences, less than 25% appearing once. Sequenced material: peripheral blood mononuclear cells (PBMCs), taken when the disease was refractory, from a patient treated with antithyroid drugs. These receptors all come from a female donor with Graves disease. Both conserved end residues are part of each CDR3. D genes are given only for firm matches. Some rows mark clone size as missing; the rest say once, few, many or name a class of expanded clone.

TRBD2,TRBJ2-2,TRBV11-1,many,TGTGCCAGCAGTCGGGGAGGGACCTACACCGGGGAGCTGTTTTTT,CASSRGGTYTGELFF
TRBD1,TRBJ2-7,TRBV5-1,many,TGCGCCAGTCGAACCGGACAGGCCTCCTACGAGCAGTACTTC,CASRTGQASYEQYF
NA,TRBJ1-1,TRBV7-3,few,TGTGCCAGCAGCTTAAAAGCCCTCAGGGGTGGCACTGAAGCTTTCTTT,CASSLKALRGGTEAFF
NA,TRBJ2-5,TRBV15,many,TGTGCCACCAGCAGAGTTGCAGGGCTAGAGACCCAGTACTTC,CATSRVAGLETQYF
TRBD2,TRBJ2-5,TRBV7-6,NA,TGTGCCAGCAGCTTAGGAAGGGCGGGAGCACAAGGAGGTCTGGATAGAGAGACCCAGTACTTC,CASSLGRAGAQGGLDRETQYF
NA,TRBJ1-5,TRBV7-6,many,TGTGCCAGCAGCTTAGATGTGGGGAGCAATCAGCCCCAGCATTTT,CASSLDVGSNQPQHF
TRBD2,TRBJ2-2,TRBV18,many,TGTGCCAGCTCACCCTTGCTAGCGGTGAACACCGGGGAGCTGTTTTTT,CASSPLLAVNTGELFF
NA,TRBJ2-7,TRBV7-8,many,TGTGCCAGCAGCTATATGTCAGGGAGCTCCTACGAGCAGTACTTC,CASSYMSGSSYEQYF
TRBD1,TRBJ1-2,TRBV6-5,many,TGTGCCAGCAGTTACTCTCCCGGGACAGGGAGTGGCTACACCTTC,CASSYSPGTGSGYTF
NA,TRBJ2-5,TRBV29-1,NA,TGCAGCGTTGCCGGGTTTGAAGAGACCCAGTACTTC,CSVAGFEETQYF
TRBD1,TRBJ1-1,TRBV27,many,TGTGCCAGCAGTTTATCCGTGACCGGGACAGGGGGCCTGGGCACTGAAGCTTTCTTT,CASSLSVTGTGGLGTEAFF
TRBD1,TRBJ2-5,TRBV11-2,few,TGTGCCAGCAGCCTATTAACAGGGGTGACCCAGTACTTC,CASSLLTGVTQYF